This record looks at one T cell receptor beta chain sequence and its context. The antigen this receptor binds is unknown. These data originate in a study of cytomegalovirus exposure and HLA in healthy donors (dated by TCRdb to about 2017). With respect to the entire study: An earlier analysis of 587 of the donors reported 250 to 300 Gb of sequence data and around 120 million unique TCR beta sequences from 150 million to 200 million T cells. An early release covering more than 500 HLA-typed donors comprised roughly 300 gigabases of sequencing data and around 86 million unique TCR sequences. The genetic ancestry cluster associated with self-reported Caucasian donors included over 80% of the approximately 410 genotyped donors. The study was designed to test whether signatures of past pathogen exposure could be identified by cataloging public T cell receptors. The study used immunosequencing to profile the T cell repertoires of approximately 630 subjects and linked those repertoires to cytomegalovirus serostatus. In addition to the first cohort of approximately 650 subjects, a separate validation cohort of 120 different subjects was used. To predict cytomegalovirus infection status, the study combined high-throughput TCR immunosequencing, statistical association of individual TCRs with disease status, and machine learning. In a later analysis, previously published TCR beta repertoires from 666 donors were re-analyzed and high-resolution HLA genotyping was added so that TCR occurrence patterns could be studied. The later analysis used no new phenotypic data to find candidate immune exposures, relying instead on TCR beta sequences and their occurrence across donors. In an earlier analysis of more than 550 of the donors, high-throughput TCR beta sequencing was used to judge whether each TCR beta V gene segment behaved as functional or pseudogenic. Donor age, sex, ethnicity and CMV serostatus were collected together with the repertoire data. Genome-wide SNP genotypes for about 65% of the 666 donors were used in a later genetic analysis, which treated that subset as a discovery cohort. Every discovery cohort repertoire had been produced on one sequencing platform. Both class I and class II loci were covered by HLA typing, at four-digit resolution. Typing coverage varied by locus: about 620-630 donors for A, B, C, DRB1 and DQB1; around 560 for DQA1; approximately 610 for DPA1; fewer than 480 for DPB1. A handful of DR-DQ haplotypes were handled as single units for association and clustering because linkage in the cohort was strong. Among roughly 370 genotyped donors of the cohort, an average of approximately 240,000 unique TCR beta nucleotide sequences were sequenced per donor, approximately 20% of them non-productive.

The cohort was made up of roughly 670 healthy bone marrow donors. At the time of sampling, all cohort members were nominally healthy, though unrecorded immune exposures were likely present. The donor was CMV seropositive and was included in the group of 289 seropositive cohort members. Each donor provided a peripheral blood sample, and peripheral blood mononuclear cells were used for TCR beta sequencing. Genomic DNA was extracted from the blood cell samples with the Qiagen DNeasy Blood Extraction Kit. The library was built by means of the immunoSEQ multiplex PCR assay. The multiplex PCR relied on a mix of 60 forward primers for TCR Vbeta segments and 13 reverse primers for TCR Jbeta segments. A multiplex PCR assay on genomic DNA amplified the CDR3 region of rearranged TCR beta genes. Amplified TCR beta libraries were sequenced as 87-base-pair reads on the Illumina HiSeq System. On the authors' methods: Across the 600 to 700 repertoires, a later analysis counted approximately 75 million unique TCR beta chains, 9.5 million to 13 million of which were shared by at least two donors. Raw reads were error-corrected and collapsed into unique sequences with a nearest-neighbor algorithm that merged closely related sequences to remove PCR and sequencing errors. CDR3 sequences were aligned to IMGT reference sequences to assign V, D and J gene segments. For a sequence to be retained, at least a six-nucleotide match to both a V gene segment and a J gene segment was required. A rearrangement counted as productive if the CDR3 had no stop codons and remained in frame with V and J, and every other rearrangement counted as non-productive. Following IMGT convention, CDR3 was defined as the stretch from the second conserved V-encoded cysteine to the conserved J-encoded phenylalanine. The earlier analysis of some 600 of the donors excluded sequences that lacked an unambiguous match to a single V gene segment. An earlier analysis of a few hundred of the donors called V segments functional above 56.7% productive rearrangements and segregating when the between-donor standard deviation exceeded 5%. A statistical classification framework was built to diagnose cytomegalovirus status from the catalog of TCR beta chain sequences. A later analysis assigned V and J genes by comparing TCR nucleotide sequences with IMGT/GENE-DB human TR gene sequences. In a later analysis, CDR3 sequences and most-parsimonious VDJ recombination scenarios were assigned using the TCRdist pipeline. In a later analysis, each TCR beta chain was defined by its CDR3 amino acid sequence together with its V-gene family, and reads without a unique V-gene family were excluded. As a way to deal with suspected cross-contamination and a sequencing artifact, a later analysis dropped hundreds of nucleotide sequences that were highly shared and had low generation probability. In a later analysis, a clonal expansion index for each public chain was calculated from normalized within-repertoire ranks of inferred template counts. A later analysis computed generation probabilities with a VDJ recombination model fitted to out-of-frame rearrangements, and checked the results against IGoR. In a later analysis, hypergeometric tests were used to score TCR-TCR, TCR-HLA and TCR-CMV co-occurrence, with a repertoire-size bias correction applied to TCR pairs. A later analysis estimated false discovery rates by permuting HLA or CMV assignments 20 times. In a later analysis, co-occurring TCRs were grouped using DBSCAN, and TCRdist sequence similarity was added for clustering within HLA-allele-positive subsets. Repertoires with fewer than 30,000 or more than 120,000 public chains, plus five repertoires with anomalous nucleotide sharing, were excluded from co-occurrence clustering. TCRdb provides this immuneACCESS table in a form limited to in-frame rearrangements. Some clones are lacking; in checked studies, under half of them reflect an unresolved V gene, and why the rest are absent is not known. V and J calls and clone size are as listed in that table; D and trimming were resolved from the DNA. This specimen's table enumerates roughly 88,000 clones. About 16% of the sample rests with the top ten.

What the study reported, not specific to this receptor: A further reported finding was that TCR beta sequences accurately predicted the HLA-A and HLA-B alleles for most subjects in the first cohort. Linkage disequilibrium might explain the correlated functional status among segregating V segments, but an unknown experimental factor could not be excluded. Presence/absence analyses assumed roughly uniform sequencing depth across donors, an assumption that may not hold. The sequencing pipeline was judged likely to have produced a cluster of highly shared sequence variants as a technical artifact. Assigning TCR associations to individual alleles was difficult when HLA alleles, especially DR and DQ, strongly co-occurred. An association between a missense DCLRE1C variant and V-gene and J-gene trimming of TCR beta chains was found in a later genetic analysis and replicated in an independent cohort. A later analysis found that TCR association rates varied across HLA loci, with DRB1 alleles showing the most associated TCRs and HLA-C alleles the fewest. According to a later analysis, parvovirus B19, influenza, CMV and Epstein-Barr virus appeared linked to several top co-occurrence clusters. Compared with the approximately 700-donor mean, donors in an Asian-associated ancestry cluster had fewer N-insertions in productive TCRs, according to a later genetic analysis. While some public TCRs were present in many individuals, most TCR sequences turned up only very rarely across donors. In an earlier analysis of around 600 of the donors, most TCR beta V segments appeared in productive rearrangements about 87% or about 30% of the time, broadly matching IMGT annotations. Three of the identified cytomegalovirus-associated TCR beta chains were confirmed in vitro to be specific for cytomegalovirus antigens. Most CMV-associated TCR beta chains appeared to be HLA-restricted in a later analysis, and the HLA associations seemed to be driven largely by CMV exposure. Because HLA typing was unavailable for some donors at each locus, only the typed subset was used in association tests. Specific HLA alleles were associated with 15,000 to 20,000 TCR beta sequences at a false discovery rate of 0.05 in a later analysis. The classifier was reported to diagnose cytomegalovirus status with high specificity and sensitivity in both the original and validation cohorts. The 87-base-pair reads could not distinguish some IMGT-functional V segments, including TRBV6-2 and TRBV6-3, so those segments were excluded. In this cohort, only TCR beta chains were sequenced, and detectable features were limited by the absence of alpha or paired-chain data. In a later analysis, HLA-associated TCR beta chains showed more clonal expansion and lower generation probabilities than non-associated chains that were equally common. The study listed approximately 150 TCR beta chains as associated with cytomegalovirus. Because counts were too low, seventeen rarely observed V segments, including chromosome 9 orphons, were excluded from the earlier analysis of some 590 of the donors. The only immune exposure information available for the cohort was CMV serostatus. According to the authors, the approach could potentially be generalized to other disease states and immunological phenotypes.

There are 13 amino acids in the CDR3, from cysteine to phenylalanine inclusive. Only CDR3 DNA remains: 39 bases, in frame from the first base. The germline V gene specifies SGHVS as CDR1 and FQNEAQ as CDR2. The junction shows trimming of 3 bases on V and 7 bases on J, plus 9 bases between the germline ends. The source material was PBMCs. The chain links TRBV7-8 with TRBJ2-2; the D gene is not confidently resolved. The source is a man aged 45-65 years in good health and CMV-seropositive. The CDR3 protein is CASSFDSGGELFF. The DNA reads TGTGCCAGCAGCTTCGACTCGGGCGGGGAGCTGTTTTTT. With the rest looked up from the reference TRBV7-8 and TRBJ2-2 genes rather than sequenced, the full variable domain is GAGVSQSPRYKVAKRGQDVALRCDPISGHVSLFWYQQALGQGPEFLTYFQNEAQLDKSGLPSDRFFAERPEGSVSTLKIQRTQQEDSAVYLCASSFDSGGELFFGEGSRLTVL.